This record looks at one T cell receptor (beta chain) sequence and its context. The record originates from a study of CD8 T cells in Susac syndrome. Sequencing of TCR beta drew on CD8+ and CD4+ T cells from blood. The patients who served as multiple sclerosis controls were treatment-naive and had stable or active relapsing-remitting disease that fulfilled the revised McDonald criteria. The RNA, 0.5 to 1 ug, was put through reverse transcription using random hexamers. An immunoSEQ multiplex PCR amplified TCR beta CDR3 over 54 Vbeta and 13 Jbeta. TCRdb reanalysed the immunoSEQ multiplex PCR reads using MiXCR and keeps one entry per CDR3 protein. The profile shows 130,000 or so distinct CDR3 sequences, around 91% of them singletons. Trimming took 3 bases from V and 1 from J, leaving 3 bases between them. Germline CDR1 reads SEHNR; CDR2 reads FQNEAQ (reference sequence). The CDR3 sequence is 12 residues long.

The sequence came from a human donor with multiple sclerosis. Input material: CD8+ T cells from PBMCs. J is TRBJ1-1 and V is TRBV7-9; D uncertain. The CDR3 DNA is TGTGCCAGCAGCTTCCGGAACACTGAAGCTTTCTTT. Translated, it gives CASSFRNTEAFF.